The TCR beta chain described here comes from a study of T-cell reconstitution after alpha-beta-depleted transplantation in children. Study-level results: Some patients' high day-60 TCRbeta diversity was attributed to recipient cells surviving conditioning. Among T cells one year after transplant, newly produced cells accounted for most counts and diversity. Two months or so post-transplant, alpha-beta T cells reportedly derived from several hundred expanded graft clones.

Germline lookup yields CDR1 GTSNPN and CDR2 SVGIG (reference sequence). The length of the CDR3 is 15 residues. Between the trimmed V and J ends, which lost 3 bases and 8 bases, there was a span of 21 bases. Preparation of the TCRbeta library involved a method that used unique molecular identifiers. Each CDR3 protein gets one entry after TCRdb re-called the PCR reads with MiXCR. Here the sample spans 250,000 to 350,000 distinct CDR3 sequences, approximately 23% being singletons. A remark on this clonotype: Its cognate antigen is unknown.

This chain uses TRBV30 with TRBJ2-3, with a possible D match to TRBD2 (6 bases). The source of this sequence is a male patient younger than 18 who had a stem cell transplant for acute lymphoblastic leukemia, so the T cells may come from the graft donor. Sequencing was performed on PBMCs, mostly from graft donor cells, taken 180 days after TCRalphabeta/CD19-depleted stem cell transplant. CDR3 loop: CAWRPERGGISTQYF. CDR3 coding DNA: TGTGCCTGGAGGCCGGAGAGGGGCGGGATATCTACGCAGTATTTT.